This T cell receptor beta chain was identified during a study of response to subunit inactivated influenza vaccine. This CDR3 spans 16 amino acids. The ends lost 7 bases at V and 9 bases at J; junction bases unmatched: 15. Germline CDR1 is LNHDA and CDR2 is SQIVND (reference sequence). Notes on the study in general: Every seasonal influenza vaccination brings in few new T cells, the authors suggested.

A note on this clonotype: Antigen unknown.

One entry per CDR3 protein, called by TCRdb with MiXCR from the RT-PCR reads. The sample yields about 500,000 distinct CDR3 sequences, 16% seen once. The rearrangement joins TRBV19 to TRBJ2-1; 10 positions match TRBD2. The TCR originated in a man aged 45 to 75 who received an inactivated influenza vaccine. The material was CD4+ T cells sorted from PBMCs, obtained 23 months after vaccination. This CDR3 is CASTFLAGEGASEQFF. CDR3 in DNA: TGTGCCAGTACATTTCTAGCGGGAGAAGGAGCTAGTGAGCAGTTCTTC.